This T cell receptor beta chain came from a study of T cell responses to AZD1222 COVID-19 vaccine (dated by TCRdb to the early 2020s). Describing the broader study: A total of more than 230 trial participants underwent TCR sequencing, of whom 200 to 220 received two doses of AZD1222 and about 25 received two doses of the MenACWY control vaccine. Trial participants were enrolled by age into 18-55, 56-69 and 70-plus year subgroups, with around 140, 26 and 57 TCR-sequenced participants respectively.

For this clone: The specificity of this receptor is unknown. No per-base quality is available; no much larger clone lies one base away.

What the authors observed across the whole study: Only five or six AZD1222 recipients were SARS-CoV-2 seropositive at baseline, limiting conclusions about previously exposed vaccinees. Participants were mostly white British and included more females than males, and it was suggested by the authors that clonal diversity may have been underestimated. Reportedly, almost half of the unique spike-specific TCRs recognized epitopes lying outside the regions that are mutated in the B.1.351 and B.1.1.7 variants. CD4 TCRs associated with the vaccine covered the entire spike protein, and the dominant responses were in regions 160-218 and 743-854. Spike-specific TCR breadth and depth rose significantly after two AZD1222 doses compared with day 0 and with MenACWY recipients. Because no day 14 peak-response samples were available, repertoires were characterized only after the peak T cell response. In the small 56-69-year group, the increase in depth fell short of significance, most likely because of low power.

The CDR3 regions of human TCRbeta chains were analyzed by immunosequencing. As for how the authors treated the data: TCRs in the repertoires were compared against a reference library of SARS-CoV-2-specific TCRs that had been generated with the MIRA antigen-specificity platform. Breadth meant the fraction of unique TCRs that were SARS-CoV-2-associated, whereas depth meant the fraction of total T cells that were SARS-CoV-2-associated. Each spike-specific TCR was assigned to its reactive spike region and to a CD4 or CD8 class using the MIRA data. Log10-transformed breadth and depth values were compared by one-way ANOVA with Sidak's multiple comparisons tests. TCRdb carries this immuneACCESS record with in-frame sequences only. Its versions omit some clonotypes, under half of them owing to an unresolved V gene in the studies checked, with the rest unexplained. V and J calls and clone size are given by that table; D and trimming were obtained from the DNA. The sample table lists about 120,000 clones, 93% of them with a count of one. The ten top clones hold 5% of the sample.

Read against the paper, the sample's time point label means: about 28 days (+/-7) after the second vaccine dose. Because spike-specific TCR depth and breadth did not differ between the two schedules, AZD1222 recipients who got a second dose at roughly 4 weeks were pooled with those who got a second dose at roughly 12 weeks. The vaccinee samples were drawn from two UK trials, COV001 and COV002, one of which was a single-blind randomized controlled phase 2/3 trial testing AZD1222 (ChAdOx1 nCoV-19) in healthy adults. For TCRbeta chain sequencing, PBMC samples were collected from trial participants at day 0 and at day 28 after the second dose. For this chain, trimming is 3 bases at the V end and 3 bases at the J end, and the number of junction bases without a gene match is 6. Inclusive of the bounding cysteine and phenylalanine, the CDR3 is 14 residues long. CDR3 DNA is the only sequence kept; it has 42 bases, read in frame from the first base. Sequences DFQATT (CDR1) and SNEGSKA (CDR2) are obtained from the germline V gene (reference sequence).

The rearrangement combines TRBV20-1 with TRBJ2-7; 9 junctional bases match TRBD2. The sample was peripheral blood, taken 28 days after the second AZD1222 dose. The clonotype was recovered from an adult who received the AZD1222 COVID-19 vaccine. This receptor has the CDR3 CSASSPAGGYEQYF. The DNA reads TGCAGTGCTAGTTCTCCAGCGGGAGGCTACGAGCAGTACTTC.